This T cell receptor beta chain was identified during a study of regulatory T cells in long-lasting Graves disease. Study-wide background: Positive TSH receptor antibodies alongside over 5 years of antithyroid drugs were what marked Graves' disease as persistent.

TCR beta libraries were built with iRepertoire HTBI primers and Arm-PCR of CDR3 regions. TCRdb re-called the multiplex PCR reads with MiXCR, one entry per CDR3 protein. The sample has some 420,000 distinct CDR3 sequences, approximately 22% seen once. This clonotype was observed at least ten times. The CDR3 is 14 amino acids. With 6 bases removed from V and 5 bases from J, the gap between germline ends came to 16 bases. Noted time point: persistent/refractory GD, antithyroid drugs over 5 years with positive TRAb. PBMC-extracted RNA yielded the TCR library. The receptor was isolated from a female donor with Graves disease. The genes are TRBV12-3 or TRBV12-4 and TRBJ1-2, with a weak D call TRBD1 (6 bases). The input for sequencing was peripheral blood mononuclear cells (PBMCs), taken when the disease was refractory, from a patient treated with antithyroid drugs. The CDR3 loop reads CASSGGVQGYGYTF. The CDR3 DNA follows: TGTGCCAGCAGCGGGGGGGTCCAGGGGTATGGCTACACCTTC.